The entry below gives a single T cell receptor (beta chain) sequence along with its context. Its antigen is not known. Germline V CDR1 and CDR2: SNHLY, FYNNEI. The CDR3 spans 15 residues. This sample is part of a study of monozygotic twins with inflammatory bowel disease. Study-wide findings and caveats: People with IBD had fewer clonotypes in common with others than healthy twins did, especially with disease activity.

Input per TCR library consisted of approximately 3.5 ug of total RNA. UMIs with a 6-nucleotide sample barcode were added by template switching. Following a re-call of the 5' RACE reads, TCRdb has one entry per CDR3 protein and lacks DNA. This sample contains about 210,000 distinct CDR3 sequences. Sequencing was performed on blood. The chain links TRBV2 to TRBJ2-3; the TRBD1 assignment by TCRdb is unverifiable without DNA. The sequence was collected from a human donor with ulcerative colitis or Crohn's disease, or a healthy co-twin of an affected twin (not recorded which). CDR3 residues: CASSELLGASDTQYF.